Listed here are 28 T cell receptor beta chains from one sample, sequenced in a study of long-term antiretroviral therapy in people with HIV. Survey-level resolution applied to immunoSEQ assay v3.0. Here immunoSEQ multiplex PCR was the method, and the copy in TCRdb shows in-frame clones only, minus some. Seen here are some 20,000 clones, 79% observed once, and the top ten hold 10% to 13%. The source was unsorted PBMCs, collected 2.3 years after starting antiretroviral therapy. These receptors were collected from a woman in her thirties or forties with HIV.

The chain employs TRBV7-2 and TRBJ1-4, with D hard to call. This CDR3 region has 15 residues. V was clipped by 1 base and J by 3 bases, with 9 bases between them. Per the germline V gene, CDR1 is SGHTA and CDR2 is FQGNSA. CDR3 sequence reads: CASSLDWGPNEKLFF. CDR3 DNA: TGTGCCAGCAGCTTAGACTGGGGTCCTAATGAAAAACTGTTTTTT.

The chain has TRBV9 and TRBJ2-1; D not certain. Germline V gene lookup returns CDR1 SGDLS and CDR2 YYNGEE. This CDR3 has 11 amino acids. Deletions cut 3 bases from V and 10 bases from J, with 8 bases between. The chain's CDR3 is CASSGAREQFF. The CDR3 coding sequence is TGTGCCAGCAGCGGCGCTCGGGAGCAGTTCTTC.

The chain is built from TRBV7-2 and TRBJ2-3; D is possibly TRBD2 (5 bases). The length of the CDR3 is 14 residues. V lost 1 base, J lost 1 base, and 6 bases lay in between. Germline V gene lookup returns CDR1 SGHTA and CDR2 FQGNSA. CDR3 coding DNA: TGTGCCAGCAGCTTAGACGGGGGCACAGATACGCAGTATTTT. It is translated as CASSLDGGTDTQYF.

V gene TRBV27 combines with J gene TRBJ2-1; 8 bases align to TRBD2. The CDR3 length is 19 residues. Trimming removed 4 bases from V and 2 bases from J; junction bases left unmatched: 16. The germline gives CDR1 MNHEY, CDR2 SMNVEV (reference sequence). The CDR3 DNA follows: TGTGCCAGCAGTTCACCCGTCAGGGAGGGACTAGGCCCCTACAATGAGCAGTTCTTC. It codes for CASSSPVREGLGPYNEQFF.

The chain recombines TRBV11-3 with TRBJ2-5; D possibly corresponds to TRBD2 (7 bases). From germline, CDR1 is SGHNT and CDR2 YENEEA. CDR3 length equals 15 residues. V was trimmed by 1 base and J by 3 bases, leaving 12 bases between them. CDR3 coding DNA: TGTGCCAGCAGCTTAGGGGGGGGCAGTAAAGAGACCCAGTACTTC. Translating gives CASSLGGGSKETQYF.

The gene calls are TRBV2 and TRBJ1-1; no clear D. Per germline, CDR1 SNHLY and CDR2 FYNNEI. Trimming removed 3 bases at V and 4 bases at J, with 3 bases between. The length of the CDR3 is 11 residues. The CDR3 region is CASSDGTEAFF. The CDR3, as DNA: TGTGCCAGCAGTGATGGCACTGAAGCTTTCTTT.

In DNA, the CDR3 is TGCGCCAGCAGCTTGGGGGCGGGACGCTCCTACGAGCAGTACTTC. It encodes CASSLGAGRSYEQYF. The rearrangement joins TRBV5-1 to TRBJ2-7, with a tentative D call TRBD2 (6 bases). The CDR3 extends over 15 amino acids. In germline, CDR1 is SGHRS, CDR2 YFSETQ. Trimming shortened V by 0 bases and J by 0 bases, and 10 bases separated the two germline ends.

The gene calls are TRBV13 and TRBJ1-1; D is ambiguous. The V end lost 3 bases, the J end lost 0 bases, and 8 bases lay between the germline ends. This CDR3 spans 14 amino acids. Per germline, CDR1 PRHDT and CDR2 FYEKMQ (reference sequence). The CDR3 reads CASSFMEVNTEAFF. CDR3 coding DNA: TGTGCCAGCAGCTTTATGGAGGTGAACACTGAAGCTTTCTTT.

V is TRBV15 and J is TRBJ2-1; a possible D gene is TRBD1 (5 bases). The CDR3 sequence is 15 residues long. The V gene lost 1 base and the J gene lost 0 bases, with 7 bases spanning the gap. CDR1 and CDR2 from the germline V gene are LNHNV and YYDKDF (reference sequence). Here the CDR3 DNA reads TGTGCCACCAGCAGAGGGACAATCTCCTACAATGAGCAGTTCTTC. Translating gives CATSRGTISYNEQFF.

The chain is built from TRBV10-3 and TRBJ2-3; D possibly uses TRBD1 or TRBD2 (5 bases each). Per germline, CDR1 ENHRY and CDR2 SYGVKD. V was trimmed by 11 bases and J by 0 bases, leaving 15 bases between them. There are 14 residues in the CDR3. CDR3 in DNA: TGTGCCGGGAGCGACAGCCTAAGCACAGATACGCAGTATTTT. Protein product: CAGSDSLSTDTQYF.

The V gene is TRBV4-3, the J gene TRBJ2-1, with D tentatively TRBD1 or TRBD2 (5 bases each). The germline CDR1 and CDR2 sequences are LGHNA and YSLEER. This CDR3 has 14 amino acids. Trimming took 2 bases from V and 4 from J, leaving 9 bases between them. The CDR3 loop is CASSQNGAYNEQFF. In nucleotides, the CDR3 is TGCGCCAGCAGCCAAAACGGGGCATACAATGAGCAGTTCTTC.

The V call is TRBV5-4, the J call TRBJ1-1; D ambiguous. The germline V gene has CDR1 SGHNT and CDR2 YYREEE (reference sequence). The CDR3 is made up of 16 amino acids. Trimming took off 3 bases at V and 4 bases at J, with 19 bases between the two ends. CDR3: CASSSTRDTVGTEAFF. The CDR3 DNA follows: TGTGCCAGCAGCTCCACGAGAGACACGGTGGGCACTGAAGCTTTCTTT.

This chain joins TRBV9 and TRBJ2-2; TRBD2 matches 7 bases. Trimming removed 3 bases from V and 2 bases from J; junction bases left unmatched: 4. Germline V gives CDR1 SGDLS, CDR2 YYNGEE. The CDR3 is 15 amino acids. The CDR3 is CASSARGVNTGELFF. The CDR3 DNA sequence: TGTGCCAGCAGCGCTCGGGGGGTCAACACCGGGGAGCTGTTTTTT.

This clone has a handful of counts. The gene calls are TRBV4-1 and TRBJ1-2; D is undetermined. CDR3 length: 13 amino acids. V dropped 0 bases and J dropped 7 bases, with 9 bases sitting between them. Germline V lookup: CDR1 MGHRA, CDR2 YSYEKL. The DNA of the CDR3 is TGCGCCAGCAGCCAAGACGTGGCAGGTGGCTACACCTTC. Translation gives CASSQDVAGGYTF.

V usage is TRBV7-2 and J usage is TRBJ2-7; D remains unclear. Deletions cut 1 base from V and 4 bases from J, with 8 bases between. Germline lookup yields CDR1 SGHTA and CDR2 FQGNSA. This CDR3 has 13 amino acids. The DNA for the CDR3 is TGTGCCAGCAGCTTAGTCGGAGATTACGAGCAGTACTTC. Amino acids: CASSLVGDYEQYF.

The chain joins TRBV11-2 to TRBJ1-3, with D uncertain. Trimming removed 4 bases at V and 4 bases at J, with 14 bases between. From germline, CDR1 is SGHAT and CDR2 FQNNGV. CDR3 length equals 15 residues. The CDR3 DNA follows: TGTGCCAGCAGCTCTCGGGCCGATTGGGGAAACACCATATATTTT. Amino acids: CASSSRADWGNTIYF.

The chain couples TRBV2 to TRBJ1-4; D perhaps matches TRBD1 (5 bases). The germline V and J ends were trimmed by 4 bases and 4 bases, with 10 bases remaining between them. The CDR3 loop spans 14 amino acids. Germline V gene sequence: CDR1 SNHLY, CDR2 FYNNEI. The DNA for the CDR3 is TGTGCCAGCAGTGTTACAGGCTATAATGAAAAACTGTTTTTT. Amino acids: CASSVTGYNEKLFF.

The V and J genes are TRBV7-6 and TRBJ2-7, with unresolved D. From germline, CDR1 is SGHVS and CDR2 FNYEAQ. The length of the CDR3 is 16 residues. With 4 bases removed from V and 6 bases from J, the gap between germline ends came to 22 bases. As DNA, the CDR3 is TGTGCCAGCAGCTCCCTGGAAGCTGTTCGACCAACCGAGCAGTACTTC. Translation gives CASSSLEAVRPTEQYF.

This chain links TRBV4-2 with TRBJ2-1; D is perhaps TRBD1 (8 bases). This CDR3 spans 17 amino acids. Between the trimmed V and J ends, which lost 1 base and 0 bases, there was a span of 13 bases. In germline, CDR1 is LGHNA, CDR2 YNFKEQ. CDR3 in amino acids: CASSQVSGTGSYNEQFF. CDR3 nucleotide sequence: TGTGCCAGCAGCCAAGTGAGCGGGACAGGCTCCTACAATGAGCAGTTCTTC.

This clone has just one count. V usage is TRBV6-5 and J usage is TRBJ1-2, with D perhaps matching TRBD1 (6 bases). The CDR3 covers 12 residues. Trimming cost V 5 bases and J 6 bases, with 10 bases left between them. Germline CDR1 MNHEY, CDR2 SVGAGI. Here the CDR3 DNA reads TGTGCCAGCAGTGCAGGGGCCCATGGCTACACCTTC. It yields the protein CASSAGAHGYTF.

The chain is built from TRBV7-8 and TRBJ1-6, with TRBD1 as a possible D gene (5 bases). V lost 5 bases, J lost 11 bases, and 16 bases lay in between. CDR1 is SGHVS and CDR2 is FQNEAQ in the germline V gene. The CDR3 loop spans 14 amino acids. The CDR3 coding sequence is TGTGCCAGCAGCAACCGATCGGGGGGGGCACCCCTCCACTTT. As protein: CASSNRSGGAPLHF.

The rearrangement links TRBV7-2 to TRBJ1-5; 7 nucleotides align to TRBD1. The J segment lost 7 bases and the V segment lost 1 base, leaving 4 bases of the junction unmatched. The length of the CDR3 is 14 residues. Germline V gene lookup returns CDR1 SGHTA and CDR2 FQGNSA. Written as DNA, the CDR3 is TGTGCCAGCAGCTTAGATCGGGGACAGCAGCCCCAGCATTTT. It is translated as CASSLDRGQQPQHF. Using reference TRBV7-2 and TRBJ1-5 for the parts outside the CDR3, the full variable domain is GAGVSQSPSNKVTEKGKDVELRCDPISGHTALYWYRQSLGQGLEFLIYFQGNSAPDKSGLPSDRFSAERTGGSVSTLTIQRTQQEDSAVYLCASSLDRGQQPQHFGDGTRLSIL.

The chain has TRBV9 and TRBJ2-3; 16 bases fit TRBD2. Trimming cost V 3 bases and J 6 bases; bases outside gene matches: 4. The CDR3 runs 16 residues. The V gene's germline CDR1 is SGDLS and CDR2 YYNGEE. The CDR3 nucleotides are TGTGCCAGCAGCGCTGGGACTAGCGGGGGGGGCGATACGCAGTATTTT. Translated, it gives CASSAGTSGGGDTQYF.

The V call is TRBV11-2, the J call TRBJ2-7; 8 nucleotides match TRBD1. Germline V CDR1 and CDR2: SGHAT, FQNNGV. The CDR3 is made up of 15 amino acids. The J segment lost 3 bases and the V segment lost 1 base, leaving 5 bases of the junction unmatched. CDR3: CASSLGPGGIYEQYF. As DNA, the CDR3 is TGTGCCAGCAGCTTAGGGCCAGGGGGCATCTACGAGCAGTACTTC.

This chain joins TRBV11-2 and TRBJ2-5; D gene uncertain. V dropped 2 bases and J dropped 5 bases, with 3 bases sitting between them. The CDR3 covers 11 residues. The germline V gene encodes CDR1 SGHAT and CDR2 FQNNGV. The CDR3 reads CASSLSETQYF. The CDR3 DNA reads TGTGCCAGCAGCTTATCGGAGACCCAGTACTTC.

As concerns this clone: One end of the junction varies from germline; a read error may be responsible. The genes are TRBV15 and TRBJ1-2; no firm D call. From germline, CDR1 is LNHNV and CDR2 YYDKDF (reference sequence). CDR3 length: 11 amino acids. The CDR3 DNA is TGTGCCACCAGCAGCCCCTGGGAGGCTAACTTC. Translating gives CATSSPWEANF.

The CDR3 nucleotides are TGTGCCAGCAGCTTAAACGCTGGCAGGGACGAGACCCAGTACTTC. Amino acid sequence: CASSLNAGRDETQYF. The chain couples TRBV7-6 to TRBJ2-5, with D perhaps matching TRBD1 or TRBD2 (5 bases each). CDR3 length: 15 residues. The germline V gene has CDR1 SGHVS and CDR2 FNYEAQ. The V and J ends lost 2 bases and 5 bases respectively, with 15 bases between them.

This clone was detected only once. The chain carries TRBV6-5 and TRBJ2-7; a weak D match, TRBD2 (5 bases). Germline V CDR1 and CDR2: MNHEY, SVGAGI. CDR3 length: 14 residues. The ends were cut back, 6 bases at V and 2 bases at J, with 14 bases in the middle. The CDR3 here is CASREIDGTYEQYF. The CDR3 DNA reads as TGTGCCAGCAGGGAGATTGACGGGACCTACGAGCAGTACTTC.